The source of this T cell receptor (beta chain) is a study of cytomegalovirus exposure and HLA in healthy donors. 13 Jbeta primers and 60 Vbeta primers were used for the PCR. The method was immunoSEQ multiplex PCR; TCRdb's version includes in-frame clones alone and lacks a portion of them. The repertoire holds some 140,000 clones, with about three quarters as singletons. The ends were cut back, 3 bases at V and 5 bases at J, with 17 bases in the middle. CDR3 length: 15 residues. From germline, CDR1 is SGDLS and CDR2 YYNGEE. Of note for this clone: Its antigen is currently unknown.

Study-level findings and limits: Cytomegalovirus-associated status was assigned to around 160 TCR beta chains. There were some V segments, including TRBV6-2 and TRBV6-3, excluded as indistinguishable.

The V and J genes are TRBV9 and TRBJ2-5, with a tentative D call TRBD1 (6 bases). The sequence came from a male donor in good health and CMV-seropositive. The sequenced sample consisted of PBMCs. DNA of the CDR3: TGTGCCAGCAGCGCCTATGTGGGGGCAGGGGAGACCCAGTACTTC. The encoded protein is CASSAYVGAGETQYF.